The sequence of this TCR beta chain was determined in a study of blood T cell repertoires in COVID-19. Overall study: Researchers got acute and convalescent COVID-19 samples from the United States, Italy and Spain. T cells, B-cell-depleted T cells, or PBMCs supplied cDNA or gDNA.

Original handling: The authors estimated nucleated cell counts from reference gene primer amplification. The data were produced by immunoSEQ multiplex PCR, yet TCRdb's version contains in-frame clones alone and is incomplete. That table furnishes V, J and clone size, whereas the DNA furnished D and trimming. The data hold approximately 300,000 clones, with roughly nine tenths observed a single time. Trimming removed 1 base at V and 7 bases at J, with 13 bases between. From germline, CDR1 is LGHDT and CDR2 YNNKEL (reference sequence). The CDR3 has 14 amino acids. Sequenced: peripheral blood. The receptor was isolated from a man aged 18 to 30 who had recovered from COVID-19. V gene TRBV3-1 (or the pseudogene TRBV3-2) combines with J gene TRBJ1-1; possible D gene TRBD1, 6 bases. CDR3 region: CASSQGPTGNEAFF. The CDR3 nucleotides are TGTGCCAGCAGCCAAGGGCCTACAGGGAATGAAGCTTTCTTT.